The source of this T cell receptor beta chain is a study of cytomegalovirus exposure and HLA in healthy donors. Across the study: Most genotyped donors, 81% of 300 to 400, had Caucasian-associated genetic ancestry. Overall study findings and caveats: The study dropped some indistinguishable V segments, TRBV6-2 and TRBV6-3 among them. The likely origin of a cluster of highly shared sequence variants was a sequencing artifact.

13 Jbeta primers and 60 Vbeta primers were used for the PCR. Sequencing was performed with immunoSEQ multiplex PCR; in TCRdb, only in-frame clones are kept and a portion is missing. Among 95,000 to 150,000 clones listed, about 75% were seen once. Trimming removed 3 bases from V and 0 bases from J; junction bases left unmatched: 6. The CDR3 is 16 residues long. Germline V CDR1 and CDR2: SGHRS, YFSETQ. For this clone: Its antigen remains unknown.

The rearrangement links TRBV5-1 to TRBJ1-1; 9 nucleotides line up with TRBD1. This clonotype was obtained from a man aged 55-75 years in good health and CMV-seropositive. Material: PBMCs. The CDR3 nucleotides read TGCGCCAGCAGCTGGGGGACAGGGCTTATGAACACTGAAGCTTTCTTT. Its translation is CASSWGTGLMNTEAFF.